The clone carrying this T cell receptor (beta chain) was detected only a few times. MiXCR was run by TCRdb on the RT-PCR reads, yielding one entry per CDR3 protein. The sample includes 150,000 or so distinct CDR3 sequences, about a quarter of them seen just once. These data come from a study of patients and donors after allogeneic stem cell transplantation. V was pared by 5 bases and J by 3 bases, with 5 bases of the junction left unmatched. This CDR3 is 15 amino acids long. This receptor was identified in a human donor who was either an allogeneic HSCT recipient or a stem cell or donor lymphocyte infusion donor (not recorded which). It is not recorded whose cells these are; they may come from a transplant donor. The rearrangement links TRBV12-3 or TRBV12-4 to TRBJ2-3; 10 nucleotides match TRBD1. The sample was blood, either unsorted or a sorted T cell fraction (not recorded which). The DNA for the CDR3 is TGTGCCAGCAGTCCAGACAGGGGGCGAACAGATACGCAGTATTTT. Its protein is CASSPDRGRTDTQYF.